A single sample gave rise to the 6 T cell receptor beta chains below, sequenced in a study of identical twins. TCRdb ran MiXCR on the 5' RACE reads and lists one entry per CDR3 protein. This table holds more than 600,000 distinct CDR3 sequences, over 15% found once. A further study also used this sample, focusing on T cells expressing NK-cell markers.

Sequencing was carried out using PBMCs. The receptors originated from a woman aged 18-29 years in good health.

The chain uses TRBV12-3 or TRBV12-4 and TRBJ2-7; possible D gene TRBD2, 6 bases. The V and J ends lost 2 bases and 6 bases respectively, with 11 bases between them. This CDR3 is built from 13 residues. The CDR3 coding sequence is TGTGCCAGCAGTTTACAGGGAGGCCTCGAGCAGTACTTC. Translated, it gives CASSLQGGLEQYF.

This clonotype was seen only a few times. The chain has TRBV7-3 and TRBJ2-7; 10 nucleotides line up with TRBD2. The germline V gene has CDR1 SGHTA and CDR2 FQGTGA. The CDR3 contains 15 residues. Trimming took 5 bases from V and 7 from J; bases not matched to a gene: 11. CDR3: CASSPTLAGPSEQYF. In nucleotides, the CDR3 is TGTGCCAGCAGCCCCACACTAGCGGGGCCTTCGGAGCAGTACTTC.

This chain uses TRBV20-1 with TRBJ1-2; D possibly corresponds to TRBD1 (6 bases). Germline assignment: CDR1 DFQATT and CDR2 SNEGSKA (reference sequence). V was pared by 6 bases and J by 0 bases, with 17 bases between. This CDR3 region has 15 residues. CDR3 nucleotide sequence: TGCAGTGCAGATGGACAGACGCGAACTAACTATGGCTACACCTTC. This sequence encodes CSADGQTRTNYGYTF.

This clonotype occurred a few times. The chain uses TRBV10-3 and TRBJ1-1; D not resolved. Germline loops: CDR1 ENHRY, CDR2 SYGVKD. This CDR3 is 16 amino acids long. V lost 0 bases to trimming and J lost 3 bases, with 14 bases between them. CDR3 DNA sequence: TGTGCCATCAGTGAGTCCGGGCGGGGTGGGGACACTGAAGCTTTCTTT. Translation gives CAISESGRGGDTEAFF.

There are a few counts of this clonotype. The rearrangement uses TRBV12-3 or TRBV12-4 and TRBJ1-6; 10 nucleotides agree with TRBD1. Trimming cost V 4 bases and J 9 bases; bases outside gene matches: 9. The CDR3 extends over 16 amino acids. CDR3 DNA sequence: TGTGCCAGCAGTTACCGGGACAGGGGCGTTGGTTCACCCCTCCACTTT. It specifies CASSYRDRGVGSPLHF.

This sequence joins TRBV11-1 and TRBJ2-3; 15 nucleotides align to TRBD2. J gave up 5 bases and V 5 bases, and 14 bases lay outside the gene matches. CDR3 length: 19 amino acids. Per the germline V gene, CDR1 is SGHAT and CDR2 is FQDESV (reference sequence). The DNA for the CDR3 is TGTGCCAGCAGCCGAGGACTAGCGGGAGGGCCGGATCGGGAAGATACGCAGTATTTT. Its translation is CASSRGLAGGPDREDTQYF.